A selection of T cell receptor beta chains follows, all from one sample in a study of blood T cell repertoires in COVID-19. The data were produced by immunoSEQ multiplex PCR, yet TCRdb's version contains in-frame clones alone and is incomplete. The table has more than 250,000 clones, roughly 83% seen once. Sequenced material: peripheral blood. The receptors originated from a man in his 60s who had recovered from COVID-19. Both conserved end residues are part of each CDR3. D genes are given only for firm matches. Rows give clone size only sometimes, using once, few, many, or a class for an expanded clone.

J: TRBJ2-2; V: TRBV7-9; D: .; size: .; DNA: TGTGCCAGCACACCCTTTGAGGCCCAAACCGGGGAGCTGTTTTTT; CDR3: CASTPFEAQTGELFF
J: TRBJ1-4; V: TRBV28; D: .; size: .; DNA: TGTGCCAGCAGTCGCCGACGGAGTAATAATGAAAAACTGTTTTTT; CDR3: CASSRRRSNNEKLFF
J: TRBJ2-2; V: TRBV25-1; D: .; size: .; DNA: TGTGCCAGCAGTGGCGGACAGGAGCTGTTTTTT; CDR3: CASSGGQELFF
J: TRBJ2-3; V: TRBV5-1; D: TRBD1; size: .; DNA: TGCGCCAGCAGCTCCGGACAGGGAGGCACAGATACGCAGTATTTT; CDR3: CASSSGQGGTDTQYF
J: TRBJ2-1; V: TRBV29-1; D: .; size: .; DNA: TGCAGCGTGGGCGGCGGCAATGAGCAGTTCTTC; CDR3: CSVGGGNEQFF
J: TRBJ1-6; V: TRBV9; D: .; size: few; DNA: TGTGCCAGCAGCGTAGCGCAGGATTCTAATTCACCCCTCCACTTT; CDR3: CASSVAQDSNSPLHF
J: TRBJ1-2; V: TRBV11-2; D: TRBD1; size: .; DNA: TGTGCCAGCAGCCTCGGACAGGGTAACTATGGCTACACCTTC; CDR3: CASSLGQGNYGYTF
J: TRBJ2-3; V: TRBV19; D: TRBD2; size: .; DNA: TGTGCCAGCAGGGTGAGCGGGGGATACACAGATACGCAGTATTTT; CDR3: CASRVSGGYTDTQYF
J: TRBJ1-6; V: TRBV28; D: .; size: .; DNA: TGTGCCAGCAGTTTATTAGGCGGAAATTCACCCCTCCACTTT; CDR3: CASSLLGGNSPLHF
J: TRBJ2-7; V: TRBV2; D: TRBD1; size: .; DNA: TGTGCCAGCAGTACAGGGGGGAGTACTTACGAGCAGTACTTC; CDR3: CASSTGGSTYEQYF
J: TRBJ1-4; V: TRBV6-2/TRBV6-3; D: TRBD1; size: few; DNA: TGTGCCAGCAGTCGCCCCGGGACAGGGACCGAAAAACTGTTTTTT; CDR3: CASSRPGTGTEKLFF
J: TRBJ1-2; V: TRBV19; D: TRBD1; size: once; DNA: TGTGCCAGTACCCGGACAGGGTATGGCTACACCTTC; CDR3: CASTRTGYGYTF
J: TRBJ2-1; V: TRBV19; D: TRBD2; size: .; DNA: TGTGCCAGTAGTATCCTAGCGGGAGCGTCCTACAATGAGCAGTTCTTC; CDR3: CASSILAGASYNEQFF
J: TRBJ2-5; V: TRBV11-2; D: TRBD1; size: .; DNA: TGTGCCAGCAGCTTAGGCCCTACAGGGGTTGAGACCCAGTACTTC; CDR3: CASSLGPTGVETQYF
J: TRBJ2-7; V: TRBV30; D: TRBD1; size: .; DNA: TGTGCCTGGAGCGAACAGGGGGCACCCTCCTACGAGCAGTACTTC; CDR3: CAWSEQGAPSYEQYF
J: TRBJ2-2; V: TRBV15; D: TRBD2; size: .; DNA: TGTGCCACCAGCAGCGGGGGGGACACCGGGGAGCTGTTTTTT; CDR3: CATSSGGDTGELFF
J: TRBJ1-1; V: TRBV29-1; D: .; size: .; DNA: TGCAGCGTTCGGGGTAGAAGCGGGAACACTGAAGCTTTCTTT; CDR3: CSVRGRSGNTEAFF
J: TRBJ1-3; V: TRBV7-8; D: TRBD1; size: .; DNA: TGTGCCAGCAGCTCCTCGGGACAGGGGGTCTTAAACACCATATATTTT; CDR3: CASSSSGQGVLNTIYF
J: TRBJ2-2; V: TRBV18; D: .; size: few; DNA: TGTGCCAGCTCACCCCCGGGACAAGGGACCACCACCGGGGAGCTGTTTTTT; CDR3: CASSPPGQGTTTGELFF
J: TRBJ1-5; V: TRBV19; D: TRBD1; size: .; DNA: TGTGCCAGTACCGCGACAGGGGAGGGCAATCAGCCCCAGCATTTT; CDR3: CASTATGEGNQPQHF
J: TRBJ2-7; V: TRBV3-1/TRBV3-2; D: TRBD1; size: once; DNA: TGTGCCAGCAGCCCCCAACGGACAGGGCCCCACGAGCAGTACTTC; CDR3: CASSPQRTGPHEQYF
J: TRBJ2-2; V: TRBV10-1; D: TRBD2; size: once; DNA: TGCGCCAGCAGTGAGCTAGCGGGAACGGGCACCGGGGAGCTGTTTTTT; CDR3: CASSELAGTGTGELFF
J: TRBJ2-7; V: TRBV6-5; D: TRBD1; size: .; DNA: TGTGCCAGCAGTTCCGGGACAGGGCCGTACGAGCAGTACTTC; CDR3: CASSSGTGPYEQYF
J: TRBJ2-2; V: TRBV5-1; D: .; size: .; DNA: TGCGCCAGCAGCTTGGAGACAGGCCGGCCATCCGGGGAGCTGTTTTTT; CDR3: CASSLETGRPSGELFF
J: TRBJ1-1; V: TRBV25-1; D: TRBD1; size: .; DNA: TGTGCCAGCAGTGATGGGGGACAGAAAAACACTGAAGCTTTCTTT; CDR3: CASSDGGQKNTEAFF
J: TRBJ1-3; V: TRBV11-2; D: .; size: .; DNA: TGTGCCAGCAGCTTACTGAGCTCTGGAAACACCATATATTTT; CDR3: CASSLLSSGNTIYF
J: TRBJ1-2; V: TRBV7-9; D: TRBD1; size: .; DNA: TGTGCCAGCAGCTTAAGTGGGGACAGGGTAGCTGGCTACACCTTC; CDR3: CASSLSGDRVAGYTF
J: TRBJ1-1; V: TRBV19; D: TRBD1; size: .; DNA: TGTGCCAGTAGTCCAGCGACAGGGGGCTTCTTTGAAGCTTTCTTT; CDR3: CASSPATGGFFEAFF
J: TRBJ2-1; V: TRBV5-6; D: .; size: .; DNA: TGTGCCAGCAGCTTGGTTTCGGCGGGGGCATACAATGAGCAGTTCTTC; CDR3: CASSLVSAGAYNEQFF
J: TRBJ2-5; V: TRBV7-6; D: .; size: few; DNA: TGTGCCAGCAGCAGGAGCCCGGGGGAGACCCAGTACTTC; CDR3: CASSRSPGETQYF
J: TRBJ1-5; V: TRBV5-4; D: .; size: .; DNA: TGTGCCAGCAGTTGGCAGGGCAATCAGCCCCAGCATTTT; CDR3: CASSWQGNQPQHF
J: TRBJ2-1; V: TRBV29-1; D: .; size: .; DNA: TGCAGCGTTGAAGCGAGGTCCTACAATGAGCAGTTCTTC; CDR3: CSVEARSYNEQFF
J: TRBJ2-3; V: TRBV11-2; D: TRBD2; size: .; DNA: TGTGCCAGCAGCGGGACTAGCGGGGGGGCAAGGGATACGCAGTATTTT; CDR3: CASSGTSGGARDTQYF
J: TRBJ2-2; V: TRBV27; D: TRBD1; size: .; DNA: TGTGCCAGCAAAGGGACAGGGCGGGGCGGGGAGCTGTTTTTT; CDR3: CASKGTGRGGELFF
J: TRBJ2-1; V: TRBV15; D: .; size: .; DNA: TGTGCCACCAGCAGAGCTGGGACAAACTACAATGAGCAGTTCTTC; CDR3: CATSRAGTNYNEQFF
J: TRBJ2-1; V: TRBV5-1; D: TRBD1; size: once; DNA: TGCGCCAGCAGCTTGTCGCCAGGGGGTGGCAATGAGCAGTTCTTC; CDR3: CASSLSPGGGNEQFF
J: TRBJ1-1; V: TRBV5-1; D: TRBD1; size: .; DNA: TGCGCCAGCAGCTCGCGACAGGGGGCAATGAACACTGAAGCTTTCTTT; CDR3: CASSSRQGAMNTEAFF
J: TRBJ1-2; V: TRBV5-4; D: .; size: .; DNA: TGTGCCAGCAGCTTGGAGCCTAACTATGGCTACACCTTC; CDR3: CASSLEPNYGYTF
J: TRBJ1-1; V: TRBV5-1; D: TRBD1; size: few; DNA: TGCGCCAGCAGCCAAGAACACAGGGGAACTGAAGCTTTCTTT; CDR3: CASSQEHRGTEAFF
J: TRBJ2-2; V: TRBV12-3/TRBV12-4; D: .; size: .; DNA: TGTGCCAGCGGGCCGGTGGTGACCGGGGAGCTGTTTTTT; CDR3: CASGPVVTGELFF
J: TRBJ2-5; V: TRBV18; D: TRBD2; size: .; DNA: TGTGCCAGCTCACCTAGCGGGTACCAAGAGACCCAGTACTTC; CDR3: CASSPSGYQETQYF
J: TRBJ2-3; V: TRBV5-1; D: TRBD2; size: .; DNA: TGCGCCAGCAGCTTGTCGACACCGGGACTAGCGGGAGGCATCAGAGATACGCAGTATTTT; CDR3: CASSLSTPGLAGGIRDTQYF
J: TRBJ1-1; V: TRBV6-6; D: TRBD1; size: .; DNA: TGTGCCAGCAGTTCGACAGGGGTTGGGAACACTGAAGCTTTCTTT; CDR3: CASSSTGVGNTEAFF
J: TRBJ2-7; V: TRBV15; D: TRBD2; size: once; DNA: TGTGCCACCAGCAGAGATTGGGGGGGGGAGCAGTACTTC; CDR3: CATSRDWGGEQYF
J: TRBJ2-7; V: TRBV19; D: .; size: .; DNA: TGTGCCAGTAGTATAGCCACTACCGGGGAGCAGTACTTC; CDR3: CASSIATTGEQYF
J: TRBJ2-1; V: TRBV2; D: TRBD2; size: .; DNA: TGTGCCAGCAGGCAGACTAGCTCTCACCACAATGAGCAGTTCTTC; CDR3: CASRQTSSHHNEQFF
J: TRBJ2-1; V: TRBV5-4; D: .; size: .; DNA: TGTGCCAGCAGCTCGCTAGCCTGGGGGGAAGGCAATGAGCAGTTCTTC; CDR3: CASSSLAWGEGNEQFF
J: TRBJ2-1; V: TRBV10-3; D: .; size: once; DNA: TGTGCCATCAGTGAGAGCGGCCTAGCCTACAATGAGCAGTTCTTC; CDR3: CAISESGLAYNEQFF
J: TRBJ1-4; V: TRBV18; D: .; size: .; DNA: TGTGCCAGCTCACCACTCTTAGCGGCTAATGAAAAACTGTTTTTT; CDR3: CASSPLLAANEKLFF
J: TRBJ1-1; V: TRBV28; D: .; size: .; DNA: TGTGCCAGCAGTTTAGGCAGGGCTTACTACCAGAACACTGAAGCTTTCTTT; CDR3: CASSLGRAYYQNTEAFF
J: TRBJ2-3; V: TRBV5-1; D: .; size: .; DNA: TGCGCCAGCAACGAGCGGGTTACAGATACGCAGTATTTT; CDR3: CASNERVTDTQYF
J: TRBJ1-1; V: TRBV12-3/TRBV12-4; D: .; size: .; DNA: TGTGCCAGCAGACATCCCGGGTCTGAAGCTTTCTTT; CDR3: CASRHPGSEAFF
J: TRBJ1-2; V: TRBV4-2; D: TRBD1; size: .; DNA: TGTGCCAGCAGCCAAGTTGACAGGGACTATGGCTACACCTTC; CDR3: CASSQVDRDYGYTF